These 27 T cell receptor beta chains were all obtained from the same sample, sequenced in a study of shared clonotypes between healthy human individuals. The table came from immunoSEQ multiplex PCR; TCRdb's copy has only in-frame clones and leaves some out. The table has approximately 1,000,000 clones, approximately 77% seen once. Sample: memory CD4+ T cells from PBMCs. Subset reported: CD45RA-negative fraction. These receptors came from a man aged 18-30 years in good health. Some clones in this sample may be carry-over from other donors' samples.

This clone was seen only a few times. The chain couples TRBV1 to TRBJ2-3; the D call of TRBD2 is as the table states it, not checked on the DNA. TRBV1 is termed a pseudogene. This CDR3 has 20 amino acids. CDR3 nucleotides: TGCACCAGCAGTCACCCAGGACTAGCGGGAGTATCGTCGAGCACAGATACGCAGTATTTT. This translates into CTSSHPGLAGVSSSTDTQYF.

The chain couples TRBV18 to TRBJ2-5, with 9 nucleotides matching TRBD2. The V and J ends lost 0 bases and 5 bases, in that order; junction bases with no gene match: 7. Germline values: CDR1 KGHSH, CDR2 LQKENI. CDR3 length: 16 amino acids. The CDR3 region has the DNA TGTGCCAGCTCACCACCTAGCGGGAGCGTCGGGGAGACCCAGTACTTC. Its protein is CASSPPSGSVGETQYF.

The gene calls are TRBV28 and TRBJ1-4, with 9 bases fitting TRBD1. V shed 6 bases, J shed 8 bases, and the junction held 7 bases outside the gene matches. The CDR3 is 14 amino acids. Germline V gene lookup returns CDR1 MDHEN and CDR2 SYDVKM. The CDR3 bases are TGTGCCAGCAGGAATACAGGGGGCGACGAAAAACTGTTTTTT. Translation: CASRNTGGDEKLFF.

V is TRBV6-5 and J is TRBJ2-5; a possible D gene is TRBD1 (6 bases). CDR1 and CDR2 from the germline V gene are MNHEY and SVGAGI. The CDR3 is 14 residues long. The ends were cut back, 1 base at V and 2 bases at J, with 8 bases in the middle. CDR3 residues: CASSYLDRQETQYF. The CDR3 DNA is TGTGCCAGCAGTTACTTGGACAGACAAGAGACCCAGTACTTC.

A note on this clone: Other DNA sequences in this sample translate to the same CDR3. The genes are TRBV5-6 and TRBJ2-3, with TRBD2 identical over 8 bases. Germline V gene sequence: CDR1 SGHDT, CDR2 YYEEEE. This CDR3 is built from 15 residues. The ends lost 0 bases at V and 3 bases at J; junction bases unmatched: 3. The CDR3 nucleotides read TGTGCCAGCAGCTTGGTTTTAGCGGGAACAGATACGCAGTATTTT. Its translation: CASSLVLAGTDTQYF.

This sequence joins TRBV11-2 and TRBJ2-3; TRBD1 matches at 8 bases. This CDR3 has 14 amino acids. The V gene's germline CDR1 is SGHAT and CDR2 FQNNGV. Trimming removed 2 bases from V and 4 bases from J; junction bases left unmatched: 2. CDR3 loop: CASSLRTGPDTQYF. As DNA, the CDR3 is TGTGCCAGCAGCTTAAGGACAGGGCCAGATACGCAGTATTTT.

The rearrangement links TRBV5-8 to TRBJ1-2; TRBD1 matches 9 bases. The CDR3 is made up of 15 amino acids. The germline V gene has CDR1 SGHTS and CDR2 YDEGEE. J lost 3 bases, V lost 2 bases, and 5 bases had no gene match. CDR3 DNA: TGTGCCAGCAGCTTTACAGGGGGCGCTGACTATGGCTACACCTTC. It specifies CASSFTGGADYGYTF.

The genes are TRBV6-5 and TRBJ1-2, with TRBD1 as a possible D gene (5 bases). Germline loops: CDR1 MNHEY, CDR2 SVGAGI. The CDR3 totals 14 residues. Deletions cut 2 bases from V and 4 bases from J, with 11 bases between. This CDR3 is CASSYLRDGYGYTF. In DNA form, the CDR3 reads TGTGCCAGCAGTTACCTCCGGGACGGCTATGGCTACACCTTC.

The V gene is TRBV9, the J gene TRBJ2-1; 11 bases are shared with TRBD2. The CDR3 sequence is 15 residues long. With V trimmed by 5 bases and J by 7 bases, 8 bases remained unmatched. In germline, CDR1 is SGDLS, CDR2 YYNGEE. The CDR3 protein is CASSAGASGRNEQFF. CDR3 nucleotide sequence: TGTGCCAGCAGTGCCGGGGCTAGCGGGAGGAATGAGCAGTTCTTC.

The genes are TRBV5-8 and TRBJ2-2, with 9 nucleotides matching TRBD1. The CDR3 spans 15 residues. V lost 7 bases and J lost 4; bases outside the gene matches: 8. Germline lookup yields CDR1 SGHTS and CDR2 YDEGEE. The DNA for the CDR3 is TGTGCCAGCCGATTCCCGGGACAGGGCACCGGGGAGCTGTTTTTT. Translated, it gives CASRFPGQGTGELFF.

The chain links TRBV28 to TRBJ1-1; D might be TRBD1 (5 bases). The length of the CDR3 is 14 residues. Germline loops: CDR1 MDHEN, CDR2 SYDVKM. The ends were cut back, 4 bases at V and 11 bases at J, with 20 bases in the middle. This chain's CDR3 is CASSSPGTAGVAFF. CDR3 DNA: TGTGCCAGCAGTTCCCCCGGGACGGCAGGAGTCGCTTTCTTT.

This clone showed up just a few times. The chain links TRBV5-6 to TRBJ2-7, with D possibly TRBD2 on 5 matching bases. The germline CDR1 and CDR2 sequences are SGHDT and YYEEEE. V lost 4 bases, J lost 7 bases, and 15 bases lay in between. The length of the CDR3 is 13 residues. This CDR3 is CASSHGRPGEQYF. The CDR3 coding sequence is TGTGCCAGCAGCCACGGCCGGCCGGGGGAGCAGTACTTC.

The chain is built from TRBV15 and TRBJ2-3, with 11 bases matching TRBD1. The CDR3 is 15 residues long. Germline-derived CDR1 and CDR2 are LNHNV and YYDKDF (reference sequence). Trimming at V came to 5 bases and at J to 4 bases, leaving 5 bases not matched to a gene. The DNA of the CDR3 is TGTGCCACCAGCGCTGGACAGGGGGCCGCAGATACGCAGTATTTT. This encodes CATSAGQGAADTQYF.

On this clone: This CDR3 is also generated by other DNA sequences in the sample. The chain uses TRBV7-9 and TRBJ1-3; no clear D. V was clipped by 1 base and J by 0 bases, with 4 bases between them. The CDR3 is made up of 14 amino acids. Germline CDR1 is SEHNR and CDR2 is FQNEAQ (reference sequence). The CDR3 is CASSLGGSGNTIYF. In DNA, the CDR3 is TGTGCCAGCAGCTTAGGGGGCTCTGGAAACACCATATATTTT.

The gene calls are TRBV2 and TRBJ2-7; TRBD2 matches at 8 bases. The CDR3 is 18 residues long. Germline lookup yields CDR1 SNHLY and CDR2 FYNNEI. Germline trimming cut 6 bases from V and 4 bases from J; bases unmatched to any gene: 20. CDR3 region: CASSATKSGSPLSYEQYF. CDR3 in DNA: TGTGCCAGCAGCGCCACCAAAAGCGGGAGTCCCCTAAGTTACGAGCAGTACTTC.

For this clone: This may come from a read error, since a much larger clone is one base off. Other DNA sequences of this sample code for an identical CDR3. The V and J genes are TRBV5-4 and TRBJ1-5; perhaps TRBD1 as D (5 bases). Germline V gives CDR1 SGHNT, CDR2 YYREEE (reference sequence). Trimming cost V 0 bases and J 5 bases, with 6 bases left between them. The CDR3 extends over 13 amino acids. Here the CDR3 reads CASSLGGDQPQHF. CDR3 nucleotide sequence: TGTGCCAGCAGCTTGGGGGGGGATCAGCCCCAGCATTTT.

The V gene is TRBV5-1, the J gene TRBJ2-5; D remains ambiguous. Trimming removed 3 bases at V and 5 bases at J, with 11 bases between. This CDR3 contains 13 residues. Germline CDR1 reads SGHRS; CDR2 reads YFSETQ. CDR3 region: CASSSDPSETQYF. The CDR3 region has the DNA TGCGCCAGCAGCTCGGATCCCTCGGAGACCCAGTACTTC.

The V call is TRBV28, the J call TRBJ2-2; 8 nucleotides match TRBD2. Germline-derived CDR1 and CDR2 are MDHEN and SYDVKM. CDR3 length equals 16 residues. The trim removed 7 bases at V and 6 bases at J, leaving 13 bases unmatched. The CDR3 loop is CASTFLAGLLAGELFF. Here the CDR3 DNA reads TGTGCCAGCACTTTCCTAGCGGGTCTTTTGGCCGGGGAGCTGTTTTTT.

Points on this clone: The same CDR3 is also encoded by other DNA sequences in this sample. The rearrangement joins TRBV18 to TRBJ2-3; either TRBD1 or TRBD2 may supply D (5 bases each). The CDR3 totals 12 residues. Trimming took off 6 bases at V and 5 bases at J, with 9 bases between the two ends. The V gene's germline CDR1 is KGHSH and CDR2 LQKENI. CDR3 sequence reads: CASSPRGDTQYF. CDR3 in DNA: TGTGCCAGCTCTCCGAGGGGAGATACGCAGTATTTT.

This chain uses TRBV6-5 with TRBJ2-5; tentative D call: TRBD2 (5 bases). CDR1 and CDR2 from the germline V gene are MNHEY and SVGAGI. CDR3 length: 13 residues. The germline V and J ends were trimmed by 5 bases and 5 bases, with 12 bases remaining between them. The CDR3 DNA sequence: TGTGCCAGCAGTCGACGGGTAGCGGAGACCCAGTACTTC. It specifies CASSRRVAETQYF.

The V gene is TRBV9, the J gene TRBJ2-7; 10 positions agree with TRBD2. After removal of 1 base from V and 6 bases from J, the junction contained 22 bases not matched to a gene. Looked up from germline, CDR1 is SGDLS and CDR2 is YYNGEE. CDR3 length: 20 amino acids. The DNA of the CDR3 is TGTGCCAGCAGCGTAATTTTCATGGGACTAGCGACTCCCGACCGTCCCGAGCAGTACTTC. Translating it yields CASSVIFMGLATPDRPEQYF.

The sample holds one count of this clone. This sequence joins TRBV27 and TRBJ2-2, with a tentative D call TRBD2 (6 bases). This CDR3 region has 14 residues. Trimming left V 5 bases short and J 11 bases short, with 18 bases between. Germline V gives CDR1 MNHEY, CDR2 SMNVEV (reference sequence). The CDR3 is CASSLVGVEGELFF. The CDR3 DNA follows: TGTGCCAGCAGTCTAGTGGGGGTGGAGGGTGAGCTGTTTTTT.

This chain connects TRBV4-1 to TRBJ1-5; D is undetermined. The CDR3 runs to 14 residues. Between the trimmed V and J ends, which lost 0 bases and 5 bases, there was a span of 8 bases. CDR1 MGHRA and CDR2 YSYEKL come from the germline V gene. CDR3 sequence: CASSQDPTDQPQHF. CDR3 sequence (DNA): TGCGCCAGCAGCCAAGATCCCACCGATCAGCCCCAGCATTTT.

This clone was detected a few times. J is TRBJ2-7 and V is TRBV7-2, with 13 positions matching TRBD2. With 5 bases clipped from V and 13 bases from J, the junction kept 17 bases outside the gene matches. Germline values: CDR1 SGHTA, CDR2 FQGNSA. The CDR3 covers 16 residues. This CDR3 reads CASSPPNTRTSGSPYF. The CDR3 DNA is TGTGCCAGCAGCCCCCCCAACACTCGGACTAGCGGGAGTCCCTACTTC.

About this clone: A read error may account for a junction end that differs from germline. V usage is TRBV30 and J usage is TRBJ2-5, with 7 nucleotides matching TRBD2. CDR3 length equals 13 residues. Looked up from germline, CDR1 is GTSNPN and CDR2 is SVGIG (reference sequence). CDR3 loop: CVWGRVSQETQYF. CDR3 DNA: TGTGTCTGGGGGAGGGTTTCCCAAGAGACCCAGTACTTC.

The chain is built from TRBV30 and TRBJ2-1, with 7 bases that match TRBD2. The V segment lost 3 bases and the J segment 6 bases; nucleotides outside the gene matches: 8. Germline V CDR1 and CDR2: GTSNPN, SVGIG (reference sequence). There are 14 residues in the CDR3. The CDR3 region is CAWRGLAEFNEQFF. CDR3 coding DNA: TGTGCCTGGAGGGGGCTAGCGGAATTCAATGAGCAGTTCTTC.

The chain combines TRBV19 with TRBJ1-2; 8 bases match TRBD1. The CDR3 loop spans 14 amino acids. With 5 bases clipped from V and 7 bases from J, the junction kept 9 bases outside the gene matches. Per the germline V gene, CDR1 is LNHDA and CDR2 is SQIVND (reference sequence). Here the CDR3 DNA reads TGTGCCAGTAGTGATCATCAGGGGGCTACTGGCTACACCTTC. Translated, it gives CASSDHQGATGYTF.